This TCR beta chain derives from a study of T cells after yellow fever vaccination. Study-wide points: In post-booster samples, most primary-vaccination clones reappeared (about 95% CD4, roughly 88% CD8). Contamination by abundant bulk-population clonotypes could be present in FACS-sorted repertoires.

Germline lookup yields CDR1 DFQATT and CDR2 SNEGSKA (reference sequence). There are 13 residues in the CDR3. V was cut by 8 bases and J by 2 bases, with 14 bases left in between. Researchers made TCR cDNA using 5'RACE template switching, and this step added a universal primer site and UMIs. In TCRdb, the 5' RACE reads were re-called with MiXCR into one record per CDR3 protein. This sample has some 300,000 distinct CDR3 sequences; about 10% occur once, and the top ten carry about 3.3%. This clonotype was counted many times. What it binds is not known. The source of this sequence is a man aged 18 to 35 who received the YFV17D yellow fever vaccine. The V call is TRBV20-1, the J call TRBJ2-3; D call uncertain. The material was CD4+ T cells sorted from PBMCs, obtained 45 days after the yellow fever booster vaccination. The CDR3 loop reads CSTKGPLTDTQYF. The CDR3 nucleotides are TGCAGTACTAAAGGTCCGCTCACAGATACGCAGTATTTT.